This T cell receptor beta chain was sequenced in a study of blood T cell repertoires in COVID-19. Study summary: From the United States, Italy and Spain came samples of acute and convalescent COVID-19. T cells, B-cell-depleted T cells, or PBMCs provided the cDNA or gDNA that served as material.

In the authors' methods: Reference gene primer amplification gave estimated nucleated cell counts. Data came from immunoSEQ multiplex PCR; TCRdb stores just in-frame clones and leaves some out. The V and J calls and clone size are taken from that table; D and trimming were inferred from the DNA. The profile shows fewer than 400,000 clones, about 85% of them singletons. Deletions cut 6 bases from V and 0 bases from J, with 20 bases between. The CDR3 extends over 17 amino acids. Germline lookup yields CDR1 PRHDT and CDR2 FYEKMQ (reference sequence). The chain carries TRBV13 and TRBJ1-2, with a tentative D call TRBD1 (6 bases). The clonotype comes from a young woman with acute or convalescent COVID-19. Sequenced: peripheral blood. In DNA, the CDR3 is TGTGCCAGCAGTCGCGGACAGTCTGGAAAAGCTAACTATGGCTACACCTTC. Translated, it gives CASSRGQSGKANYGYTF.